This T cell receptor beta chain was found in a study of T cell responses to AZD1222 COVID-19 vaccine. TCRdb's copy holds only in-frame clones and misses some; the assay was immunoSEQ multiplex PCR. The sample lists some 170,000 clones; 90% were seen once. Study-wide results and limits: Across the whole spike, CD4 TCRs peaked at regions 160-218 and 743-854. Every sample of the repertoires postdated the peak T cell response. Recipients of AZD1222 seropositive at baseline numbered only 6 or 7.

CDR1 MDHEN and CDR2 SYDVKM come from the germline V gene. Trimming left V 2 bases short and J 6 bases short, with 13 bases between. The CDR3 spans 15 residues. In regard to this clone: As yet, its antigen is unknown.

This chain joins TRBV28 and TRBJ2-2; no reliable D call. This TCR was sampled from an adult who received the MenACWY meningococcal vaccine as a control. The source was peripheral blood, collected 28 days after the second dose of the MenACWY control vaccine. The CDR3 DNA reads TGTGCCAGCAGTTTACCAACCCTAGTGGCCGGGGAGCTGTTTTTT. This codes for CASSLPTLVAGELFF. Based on the CDR3 plus reference TRBV28 and TRBJ2-2, the full variable domain is DVKVTQSSRYLVKRTGEKVFLECVQDMDHENMFWYRQDPGLGLRLIYFSYDVKMKEKGDIPEGYSVSREKKERFSLILESASTNQTSMYLCASSLPTLVAGELFFGEGSRLTVL.